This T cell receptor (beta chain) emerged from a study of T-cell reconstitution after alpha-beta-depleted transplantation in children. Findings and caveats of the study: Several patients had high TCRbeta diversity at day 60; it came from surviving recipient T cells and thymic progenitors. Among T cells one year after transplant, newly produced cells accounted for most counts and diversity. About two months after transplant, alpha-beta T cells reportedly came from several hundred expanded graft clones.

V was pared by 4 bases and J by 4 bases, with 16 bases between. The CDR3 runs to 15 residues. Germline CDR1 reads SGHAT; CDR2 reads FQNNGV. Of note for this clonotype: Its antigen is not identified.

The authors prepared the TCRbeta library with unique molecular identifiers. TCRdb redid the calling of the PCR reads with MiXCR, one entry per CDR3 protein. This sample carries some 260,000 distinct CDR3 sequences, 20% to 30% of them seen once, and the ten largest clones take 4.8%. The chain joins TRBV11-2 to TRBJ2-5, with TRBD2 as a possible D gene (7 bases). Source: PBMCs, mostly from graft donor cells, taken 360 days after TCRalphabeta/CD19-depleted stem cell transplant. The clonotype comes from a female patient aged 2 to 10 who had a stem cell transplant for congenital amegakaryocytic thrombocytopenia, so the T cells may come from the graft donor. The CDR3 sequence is CASSSRGGAIETQYF. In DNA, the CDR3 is TGTGCCAGCAGCTCCCGAGGGGGGGCGATAGAGACCCAGTACTTC.